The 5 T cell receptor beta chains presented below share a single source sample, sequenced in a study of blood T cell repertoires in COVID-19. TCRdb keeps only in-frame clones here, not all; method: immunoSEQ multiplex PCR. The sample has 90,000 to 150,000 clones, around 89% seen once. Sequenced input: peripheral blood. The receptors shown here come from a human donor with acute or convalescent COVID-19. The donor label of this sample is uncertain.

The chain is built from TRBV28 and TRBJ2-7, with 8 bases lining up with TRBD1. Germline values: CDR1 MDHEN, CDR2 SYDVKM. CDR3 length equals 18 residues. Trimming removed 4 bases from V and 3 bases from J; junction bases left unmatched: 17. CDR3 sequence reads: CASSSYLRQGSTIYEQYF. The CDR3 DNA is TGTGCCAGCAGTTCGTACCTCCGACAGGGGTCTACGATCTACGAGCAGTACTTC.

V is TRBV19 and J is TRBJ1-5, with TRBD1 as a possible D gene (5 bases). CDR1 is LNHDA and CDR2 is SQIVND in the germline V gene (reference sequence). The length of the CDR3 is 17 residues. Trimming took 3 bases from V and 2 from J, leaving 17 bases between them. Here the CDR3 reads CASSIGPKLGGNQPQHF. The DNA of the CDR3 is TGTGCCAGTAGTATCGGACCGAAGCTAGGGGGCAATCAGCCCCAGCATTTT.

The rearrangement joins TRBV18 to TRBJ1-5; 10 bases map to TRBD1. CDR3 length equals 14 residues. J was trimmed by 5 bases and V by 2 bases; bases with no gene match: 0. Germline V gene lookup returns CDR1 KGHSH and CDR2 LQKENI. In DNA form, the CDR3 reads TGTGCCAGCTCACCAGGGACAGGGGATCAGCCCCAGCATTTT. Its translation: CASSPGTGDQPQHF.

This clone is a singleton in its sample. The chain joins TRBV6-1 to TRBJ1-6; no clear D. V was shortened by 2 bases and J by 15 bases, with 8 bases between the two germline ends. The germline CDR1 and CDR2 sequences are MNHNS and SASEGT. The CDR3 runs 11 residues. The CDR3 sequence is CASSEIRGLHF. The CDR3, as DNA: TGTGCCAGCAGTGAAATCCGGGGCCTCCACTTT.

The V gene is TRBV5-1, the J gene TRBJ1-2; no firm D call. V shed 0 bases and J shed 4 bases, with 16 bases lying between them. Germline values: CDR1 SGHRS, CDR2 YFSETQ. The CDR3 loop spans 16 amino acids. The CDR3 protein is CASSLGPLTIPYGYTF. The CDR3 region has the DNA TGCGCCAGCAGCTTGGGCCCCCTGACAATCCCCTATGGCTACACCTTC.